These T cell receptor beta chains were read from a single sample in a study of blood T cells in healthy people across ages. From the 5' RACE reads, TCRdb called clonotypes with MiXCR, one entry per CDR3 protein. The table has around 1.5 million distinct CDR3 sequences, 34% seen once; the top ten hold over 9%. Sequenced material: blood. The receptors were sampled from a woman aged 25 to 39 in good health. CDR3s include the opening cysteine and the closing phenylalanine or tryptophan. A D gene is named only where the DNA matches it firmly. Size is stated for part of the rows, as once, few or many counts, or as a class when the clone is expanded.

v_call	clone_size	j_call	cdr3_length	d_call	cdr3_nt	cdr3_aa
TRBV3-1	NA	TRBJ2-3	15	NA	TGTGCCAGCAGCTGGAGGGGGCTAGCGGACCGTACGCAGTATTTT	CASSWRGLADRTQYF
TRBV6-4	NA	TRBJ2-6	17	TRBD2	TGTGCCAGCCTAATTAGCGGGGTCCTCTCTGGGGCCAACGTCCTGACTTTC	CASLISGVLSGANVLTF
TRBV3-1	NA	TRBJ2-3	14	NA	TGTGCCAGCAGTCTCCCCGGGGTCAGGGATACGCAGTATTTT	CASSLPGVRDTQYF
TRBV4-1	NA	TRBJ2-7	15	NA	TGCGCCAGCAGCCAGGGGCCGGGGGACACCTACGAGCAGTACTTC	CASSQGPGDTYEQYF
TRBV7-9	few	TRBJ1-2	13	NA	TGTGCCAGCAGTCGCGGTGGAGGGAACGGCTACACCTTC	CASSRGGGNGYTF
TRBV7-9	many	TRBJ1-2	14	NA	TGTGCCAGCAGCTTAGATTCGGACGGGTACGGCTACACCTTC	CASSLDSDGYGYTF
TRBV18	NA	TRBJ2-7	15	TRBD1	TGTGCCAGCTCACCACAGACAGGGGACTCCTACGGGCAGTACTTC	CASSPQTGDSYGQYF
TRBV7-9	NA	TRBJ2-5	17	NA	TGTGCCAGCAGCTTAACTCTCGTCCGGCGGCCGCTGGAGACCCAGTACTTC	CASSLTLVRRPLETQYF
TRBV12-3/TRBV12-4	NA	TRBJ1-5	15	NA	TGTGCCAGCAGGGCGATACTTAATAGCAATCAGCTCCAGCATTTT	CASRAILNSNQLQHF
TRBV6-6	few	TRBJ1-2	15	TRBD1	TGTGCCAGCAGTTACGGACAGGACAGCGCCTATGGCTACACCTTC	CASSYGQDSAYGYTF
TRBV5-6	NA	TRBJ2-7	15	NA	TGTGCCAGCAGCTCCTACAGTGTCCGGGGGCACGAGCAGTACTTC	CASSSYSVRGHEQYF
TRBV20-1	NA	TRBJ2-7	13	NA	TGCAGTGCGTGGGAGCCGGCGTCCTACGAGCAGTACTTC	CSAWEPASYEQYF
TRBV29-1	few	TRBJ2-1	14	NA	TGCAGCGTTGAAGATAAGGGGACGTACAATGAGCAGTTCTTC	CSVEDKGTYNEQFF
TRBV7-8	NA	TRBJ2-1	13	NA	TGTGCCAGCAGTGACAGGTTCAGCGATGAGCAGTTCTTC	CASSDRFSDEQFF
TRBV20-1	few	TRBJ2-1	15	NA	TGCAGTGCCCCCAGGGAGCGTCGCCCCTACAATGAGCAGTTCTTC	CSAPRERRPYNEQFF